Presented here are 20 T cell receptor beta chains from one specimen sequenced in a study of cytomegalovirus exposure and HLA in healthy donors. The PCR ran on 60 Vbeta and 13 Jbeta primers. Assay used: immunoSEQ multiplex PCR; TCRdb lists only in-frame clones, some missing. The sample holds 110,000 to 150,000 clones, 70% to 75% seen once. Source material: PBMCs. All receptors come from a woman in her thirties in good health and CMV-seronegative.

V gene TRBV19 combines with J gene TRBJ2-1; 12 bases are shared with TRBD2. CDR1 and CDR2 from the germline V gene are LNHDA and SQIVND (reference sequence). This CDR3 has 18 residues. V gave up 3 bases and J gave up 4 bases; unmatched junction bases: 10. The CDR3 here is CASSITPGLAGRYNEQFF. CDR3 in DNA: TGTGCCAGTAGTATTACCCCAGGACTAGCGGGGCGATACAATGAGCAGTTCTTC.

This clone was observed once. The CDR3: CATATYPTQYQETQYF. CDR3 nucleotide sequence: TGTGCCACCGCAACCTACCCGACACAATACCAAGAGACCCAGTACTTC. The V and J genes are TRBV2 and TRBJ2-5, with D uncertain. Germline V lookup: CDR1 SNHLY, CDR2 FYNNEI. This CDR3 region has 16 residues. V lost 10 bases to trimming and J lost 0 bases, with 21 bases between them.

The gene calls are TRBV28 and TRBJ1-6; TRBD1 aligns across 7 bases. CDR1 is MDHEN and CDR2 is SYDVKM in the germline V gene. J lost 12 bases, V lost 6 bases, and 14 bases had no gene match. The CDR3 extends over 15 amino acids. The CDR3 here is CASSTPGQGGGPLHF. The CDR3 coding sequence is TGTGCCAGCAGCACGCCCGGGCAGGGGGGTGGACCCCTCCACTTT.

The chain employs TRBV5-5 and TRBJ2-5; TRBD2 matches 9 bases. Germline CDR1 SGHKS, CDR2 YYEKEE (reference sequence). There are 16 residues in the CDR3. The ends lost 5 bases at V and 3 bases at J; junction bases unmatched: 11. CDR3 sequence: CASRAVFRTSEETQYF. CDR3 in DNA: TGTGCCAGCAGAGCGGTTTTTCGGACTAGCGAAGAGACCCAGTACTTC.

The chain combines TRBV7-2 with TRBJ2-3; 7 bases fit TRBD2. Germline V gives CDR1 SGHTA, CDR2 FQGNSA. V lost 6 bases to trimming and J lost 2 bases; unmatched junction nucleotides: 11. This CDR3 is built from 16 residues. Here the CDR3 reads CASRSQPGLITDTQYF. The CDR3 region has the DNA TGTGCCAGCAGGTCCCAACCGGGACTAATCACAGATACGCAGTATTTT.

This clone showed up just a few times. The CDR3, as DNA: TGTGCCTGGAGTGACTGGACAGGGGATTATTCACCCCTCCACTTT. It yields the protein CAWSDWTGDYSPLHF. The J gene is TRBJ1-6, the V gene TRBV30; TRBD1 agrees at 9 bases. In germline, CDR1 is GTSNPN, CDR2 SVGIG (reference sequence). The CDR3 runs to 15 residues. Losses at the gene ends were 1 base for V and 8 bases for J; bases not matched to a gene: 6.

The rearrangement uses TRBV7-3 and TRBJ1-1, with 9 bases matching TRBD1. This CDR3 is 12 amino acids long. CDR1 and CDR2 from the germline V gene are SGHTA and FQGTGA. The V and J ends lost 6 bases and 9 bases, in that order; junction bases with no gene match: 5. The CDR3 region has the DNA TGTGCCAGCAGTTTCGGGACAGGGCAAGCTTTCTTT. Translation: CASSFGTGQAFF. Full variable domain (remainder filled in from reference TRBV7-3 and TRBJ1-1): GAGVSQTPSNKVTEKGKYVELRCDPISGHTALYWYRQSLGQGPEFLIYFQGTGAADDSGLPNDRFFAVRPEGSVSTLKIQRTERGDSAVYLCASSFGTGQAFFGQGTRLTVV.

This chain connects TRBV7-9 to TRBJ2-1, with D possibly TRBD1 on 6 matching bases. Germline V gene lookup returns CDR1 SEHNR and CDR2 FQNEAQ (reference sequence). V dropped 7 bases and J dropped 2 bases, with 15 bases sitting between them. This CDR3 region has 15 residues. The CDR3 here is CASTSFGTTYNEQFF. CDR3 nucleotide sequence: TGTGCCAGCACCTCCTTTGGGACAACCTACAATGAGCAGTTCTTC.

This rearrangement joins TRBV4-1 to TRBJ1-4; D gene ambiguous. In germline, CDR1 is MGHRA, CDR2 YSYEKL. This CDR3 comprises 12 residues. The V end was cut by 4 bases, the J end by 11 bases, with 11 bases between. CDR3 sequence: CASSPVGGKLFF. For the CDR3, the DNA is TGCGCCAGCAGCCCCGTGGGCGGGAAACTGTTTTTT.

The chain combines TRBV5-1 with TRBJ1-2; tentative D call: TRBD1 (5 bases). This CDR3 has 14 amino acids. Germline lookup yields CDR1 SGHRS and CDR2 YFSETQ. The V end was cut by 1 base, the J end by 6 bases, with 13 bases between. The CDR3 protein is CASSLLQESDGYTF. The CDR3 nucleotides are TGCGCCAGCAGCTTGCTACAGGAGTCCGATGGCTACACCTTC. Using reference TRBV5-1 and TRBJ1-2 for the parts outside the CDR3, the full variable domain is KAGVTQTPRYLIKTRGQQVTLSCSPISGHRSVSWYQQTPGQGLQFLFEYFSETQRNKGNFPGRFSGRQFSNSRSEMNVSTLELGDSALYLCASSLLQESDGYTFGSGTRLTVV.

This chain's CDR3 is CASSPPWGTGIDTEAFF. The CDR3 DNA follows: TGTGCCAGCTCACCACCGTGGGGGACAGGGATCGACACTGAAGCTTTCTTT. The rearrangement uses TRBV18 and TRBJ1-1, with 9 positions matching TRBD1. The V and J ends lost 0 bases and 3 bases, in that order; junction bases with no gene match: 8. The germline V gene has CDR1 KGHSH and CDR2 LQKENI. The CDR3 contains 17 residues.

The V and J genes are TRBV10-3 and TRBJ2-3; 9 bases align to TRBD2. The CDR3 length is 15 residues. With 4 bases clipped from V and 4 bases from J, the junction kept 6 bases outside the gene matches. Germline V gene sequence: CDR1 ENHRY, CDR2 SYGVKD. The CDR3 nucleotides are TGTGCCATCAGTGTAACTAGCGGGTGGTCAGATACGCAGTATTTT. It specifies CAISVTSGWSDTQYF.

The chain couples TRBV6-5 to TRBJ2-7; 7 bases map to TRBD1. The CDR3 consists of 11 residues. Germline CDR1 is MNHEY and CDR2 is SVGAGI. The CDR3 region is CASRGIRTGEV. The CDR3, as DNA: TGTGCCAGCAGGGGGATCCGTACAGGGGAAGTC.

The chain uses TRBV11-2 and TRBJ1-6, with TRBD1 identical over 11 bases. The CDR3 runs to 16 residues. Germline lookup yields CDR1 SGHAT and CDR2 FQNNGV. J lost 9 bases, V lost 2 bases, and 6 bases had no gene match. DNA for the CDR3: TGTGCCAGCAGCTTATCCGGGACAGGGGGAGGTTCACCCCTCCACTTT. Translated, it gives CASSLSGTGGGSPLHF.

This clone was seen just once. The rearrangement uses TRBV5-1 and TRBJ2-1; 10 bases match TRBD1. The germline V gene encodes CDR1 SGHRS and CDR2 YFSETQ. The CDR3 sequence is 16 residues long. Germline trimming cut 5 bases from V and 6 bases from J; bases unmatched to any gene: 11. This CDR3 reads CASSRVARTGGNEQFF. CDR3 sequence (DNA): TGCGCCAGCAGTCGTGTCGCCAGGACAGGGGGCAATGAGCAGTTCTTC.

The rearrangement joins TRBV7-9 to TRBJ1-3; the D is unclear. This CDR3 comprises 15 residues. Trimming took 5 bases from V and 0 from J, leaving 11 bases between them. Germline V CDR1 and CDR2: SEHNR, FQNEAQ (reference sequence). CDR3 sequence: CASSPSVYSGNTIYF. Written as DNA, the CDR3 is TGTGCCAGCAGCCCCTCCGTCTACTCTGGAAACACCATATATTTT.

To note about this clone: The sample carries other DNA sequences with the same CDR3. The DNA of the CDR3 is TGCGCCAGCAGCTCAGGGACAGGGGGGGAGACCCAGTACTTC. It yields the protein CASSSGTGGETQYF. The genes are TRBV5-1 and TRBJ2-5; 11 bases map to TRBD1. V was pared by 3 bases and J by 5 bases, with 3 bases of the junction left unmatched. CDR1 is SGHRS, CDR2 YFSETQ, per germline. The CDR3 sequence is 14 residues long.

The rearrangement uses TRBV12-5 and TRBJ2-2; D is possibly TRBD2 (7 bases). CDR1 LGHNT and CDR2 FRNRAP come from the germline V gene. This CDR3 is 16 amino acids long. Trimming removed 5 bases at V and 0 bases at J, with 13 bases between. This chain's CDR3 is CASGEGGYSNTGELFF. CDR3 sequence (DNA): TGTGCTAGTGGTGAGGGGGGGTACTCGAACACCGGGGAGCTGTTTTTT.

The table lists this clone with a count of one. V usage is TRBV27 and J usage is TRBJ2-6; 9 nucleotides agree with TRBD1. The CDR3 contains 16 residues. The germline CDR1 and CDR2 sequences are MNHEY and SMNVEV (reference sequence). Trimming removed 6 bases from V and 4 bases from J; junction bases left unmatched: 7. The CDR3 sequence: CASSRDRVSGANVLTF. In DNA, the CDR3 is TGTGCCAGCAGCCGGGACAGGGTATCCGGGGCCAACGTCCTGACTTTC. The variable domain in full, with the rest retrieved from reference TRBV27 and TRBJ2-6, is EAQVTQNPRYLITVTGKKLTVTCSQNMNHEYMSWYRQDPGLGLRQIYYSMNVEVTDKGDVPEGYKVSRKEKRNFPLILESPSPNQTSLYFCASSRDRVSGANVLTFGAGSRLTVL.

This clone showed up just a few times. The DNA of the CDR3 is TGCGCCAGCGGGGACGGGAGGTCTGAGTGGGAGACCCAGTACTTC. It yields the protein CASGDGRSEWETQYF. This chain links TRBV10-1 with TRBJ2-5; 7 nucleotides line up with TRBD2. After removal of 8 bases from V and 5 bases from J, the junction contained 14 bases not matched to a gene. The V gene's germline CDR1 is WNHNN and CDR2 SYGVQD (reference sequence). The CDR3 spans 15 residues.